Shown below are 3 T cell receptor beta chains from a single sample sequenced in a study of blood T cell repertoires in COVID-19. Produced via immunoSEQ multiplex PCR; TCRdb's table is partial and in-frame only. The sample consists of approximately 200,000 clones, roughly 85% of them appearing once. The sequenced sample consisted of peripheral blood. These receptors were obtained from a human donor with active or convalescent COVID-19. The donor label of this sample is uncertain.

The chain employs TRBV6-5 and TRBJ2-3, with 15 bases aligning to TRBD2. There are 15 residues in the CDR3. Germline values: CDR1 MNHEY, CDR2 SVGAGI. The V segment lost 5 bases and the J segment 7 bases; nucleotides outside the gene matches: 4. Written as DNA, the CDR3 is TGTGCCAGCAGTCCGGGGACTAGCGGGAGGAATACGCAGTATTTT. It is translated as CASSPGTSGRNTQYF.

The chain recombines TRBV5-4 with TRBJ1-3; 10 bases are a match to TRBD1. The V gene's germline CDR1 is SGHNT and CDR2 YYREEE (reference sequence). This CDR3 has 14 amino acids. V was clipped by 4 bases and J by 4 bases; unmatched bases: 2. The CDR3 region is CASSQTGGGNTIYF. The CDR3 DNA reads TGTGCCAGCAGCCAGACAGGGGGCGGAAACACCATATATTTT.

The rearrangement joins TRBV7-9 to TRBJ2-1, with D tentatively TRBD2 (5 bases). Germline V gene lookup returns CDR1 SEHNR and CDR2 FQNEAQ (reference sequence). The CDR3 is 13 amino acids. V was cut by 3 bases and J by 7 bases, with 10 bases left in between. CDR3 sequence reads: CASSLAGGNEQFF. In DNA, the CDR3 is TGTGCCAGCAGCTTGGCAGGAGGTAATGAGCAGTTCTTC.